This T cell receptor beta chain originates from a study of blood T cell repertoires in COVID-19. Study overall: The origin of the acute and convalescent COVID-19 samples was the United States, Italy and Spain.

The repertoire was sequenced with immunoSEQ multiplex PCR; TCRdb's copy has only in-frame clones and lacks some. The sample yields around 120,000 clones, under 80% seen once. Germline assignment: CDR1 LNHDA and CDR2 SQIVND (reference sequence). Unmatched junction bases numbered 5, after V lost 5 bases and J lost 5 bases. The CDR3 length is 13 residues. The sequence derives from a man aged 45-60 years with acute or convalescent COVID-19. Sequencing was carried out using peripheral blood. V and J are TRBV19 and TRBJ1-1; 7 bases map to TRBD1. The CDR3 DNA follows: TGTGCCAGTAGTCCAGGGGGAGGTACTGAAGCTTTCTTT. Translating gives CASSPGGGTEAFF.